This passage covers 31 T cell receptor beta chains from one sample sequenced in a study of blood T cell repertoires in COVID-19. Some clones are missing from TCRdb's copy, which holds only in-frame ones; the method was immunoSEQ multiplex PCR. The sample contains a few hundred thousand clones, about four fifths of which appear only once. The sample was peripheral blood. Receptors originate from a young man who had recovered from COVID-19.

The V and J genes are TRBV6-6 and TRBJ2-7, with a tentative D call TRBD1 (6 bases). The CDR3 loop spans 16 amino acids. V lost 6 bases to trimming and J lost 4 bases, with 22 bases between them. Looked up from germline, CDR1 is MNHNY and CDR2 is SVGAGI (reference sequence). DNA of the CDR3: TGTGCCAGCAGGCGACCGGGACATAGGATAGGTTACGAGCAGTACTTC. It specifies CASRRPGHRIGYEQYF.

V gene TRBV5-6 combines with J gene TRBJ2-5, with TRBD2 matching over 10 bases. CDR3 length equals 14 residues. The ends lost 1 base at V and 3 bases at J; junction bases unmatched: 0. The germline V gene has CDR1 SGHDT and CDR2 YYEEEE. The CDR3 DNA reads TGTGCCAGCAGCTTGACTAGCGGGGAAGAGACCCAGTACTTC. Protein sequence: CASSLTSGEETQYF.

The J gene is TRBJ1-2, the V gene TRBV19; the D gene is possibly TRBD1 (6 bases). This CDR3 comprises 14 residues. V was trimmed by 6 bases and J by 0 bases, leaving 11 bases between them. Germline V gene data show CDR1 as LNHDA and CDR2 as SQIVND (reference sequence). The CDR3: CASRQDRTNYGYTF. The DNA of the CDR3 is TGTGCCAGTAGACAGGACAGAACTAACTATGGCTACACCTTC.

This chain connects TRBV3-1 (or the pseudogene TRBV3-2) to TRBJ1-2, with D tentatively TRBD1 (5 bases). The V gene lost 4 bases and the J gene lost 2 bases, with 17 bases spanning the gap. CDR3 size: 16 residues. Germline CDR1 and CDR2: LGHDT and YNNKEL (reference sequence). The chain's CDR3 is CASSPSEQAPNYGYTF. The CDR3 nucleotides read TGTGCCAGCAGCCCATCCGAACAGGCACCAAACTATGGCTACACCTTC.

V is TRBV12-3 or TRBV12-4 and J is TRBJ1-2; D ambiguous. This CDR3 spans 13 amino acids. Trimming removed 4 bases from V and 4 bases from J, with 10 bases in between. The CDR3 sequence is CASSSASFYGYTF. In DNA, the CDR3 is TGTGCCAGCAGTTCTGCCAGTTTCTATGGCTACACCTTC.

The rearrangement joins TRBV7-6 to TRBJ2-3; 10 bases agree with TRBD2. The germline V gene has CDR1 SGHVS and CDR2 FNYEAQ. The CDR3 extends over 17 amino acids. J was trimmed by 6 bases and V by 4 bases; bases with no gene match: 13. This CDR3 reads CASSSRPSGGYSDTQYF. CDR3 nucleotide sequence: TGTGCCAGCAGCTCTCGTCCTAGCGGGGGATACAGTGATACGCAGTATTTT.

J is TRBJ2-5 and V is TRBV24-1; D might be TRBD2 (6 bases). CDR1 and CDR2 (germline): KGHDR, SFDVKD. Trimming shortened V by 4 bases and J by 5 bases, and 13 bases separated the two germline ends. The CDR3 totals 14 residues. The CDR3 region is CATSDRGSPETQYF. CDR3 in DNA: TGTGCCACCAGTGACCGGGGGAGCCCGGAGACCCAGTACTTC.

This chain links TRBV10-1 with TRBJ2-1, with 10 bases fitting TRBD1. Germline CDR1 reads WNHNN; CDR2 reads SYGVQD (reference sequence). V lost 6 bases, J lost 10 bases, and 9 bases stayed unmatched. This CDR3 has 14 amino acids. The DNA for the CDR3 is TGCGCCAGCAGCCCAAGACAGGGGGCACAAGAGCAGTTCTTC. Residues: CASSPRQGAQEQFF.

The CDR3 DNA sequence: TGCGCCAGCAGCCACCCCAGAGGGACTCGGGGAAACACCATATATTTT. This gives the protein CASSHPRGTRGNTIYF. The chain joins TRBV4-1 to TRBJ1-3, with a possible D match to TRBD1 (5 bases). Germline CDR1 reads MGHRA; CDR2 reads YSYEKL. The CDR3 is made up of 16 amino acids. V was clipped by 3 bases and J by 4 bases, with 16 bases between them.

The CDR3 protein is CASSSAGSANTEAFF. Here the CDR3 DNA reads TGTGCCAGCAGCTCCGCAGGGTCGGCGAACACTGAAGCTTTCTTT. V is TRBV7-9 and J is TRBJ1-1; maybe TRBD1 (5 bases). Germline CDR1 is SEHNR and CDR2 is FQNEAQ (reference sequence). The ends were cut back, 4 bases at V and 1 base at J, with 13 bases in the middle. The CDR3 contains 15 residues.

This clone has a handful of counts. The chain recombines TRBV19 with TRBJ2-7; 8 positions match TRBD2. The CDR3 totals 15 residues. The ends lost 8 bases at V and 3 bases at J; junction bases unmatched: 12. CDR1 is LNHDA, CDR2 SQIVND, per germline (reference sequence). The DNA of the CDR3 is TGTGCCAGTTCCCGGAGAGCGGGGGCCGACTACGAGCAGTACTTC. Protein: CASSRRAGADYEQYF.

V usage is TRBV7-9 and J usage is TRBJ1-4, with a possible D match to TRBD1 (6 bases). V lost 2 bases and J 8 bases, leaving 12 bases between the germline ends. The CDR3 spans 14 residues. From germline, CDR1 is SEHNR and CDR2 FQNEAQ (reference sequence). The CDR3 nucleotides are TGTGCCAGCAGCTTATACAGGGATCGCGAAAAACTGTTTTTT. Amino acid sequence: CASSLYRDREKLFF. The full variable domain, with the rest looked up from reference TRBV7-9 and TRBJ1-4, is DTGVSQNPRHKITKRGQNVTFRCDPISEHNRLYWYRQTLGQGPEFLTYFQNEAQLEKSRLLSDRFSAERPKGSFSTLEIQRTEQGDSAMYLCASSLYRDREKLFFGSGTQLSVL.

The chain uses TRBV19 and TRBJ1-2; a weak D match, TRBD1 (5 bases). The CDR3 sequence is 13 residues long. V was trimmed by 10 bases and J by 4 bases, leaving 16 bases between them. The germline gives CDR1 LNHDA, CDR2 SQIVND (reference sequence). The CDR3 reads CATSQGLIYGYTF. CDR3 coding DNA: TGTGCCACCTCCCAGGGCCTAATCTATGGCTACACCTTC.

This rearrangement joins TRBV6-6 to TRBJ2-7; the match to TRBD1 covers 7 bases. With 5 bases clipped from V and 3 bases from J, the junction kept 4 bases outside the gene matches. CDR3 length equals 13 residues. CDR1 is MNHNY, CDR2 SVGAGI, per germline (reference sequence). The CDR3 DNA follows: TGTGCCAGCAGTAGACAGGGAGACTACGAGCAGTACGTC. Translating it yields CASSRQGDYEQYV.

V and J are TRBV6-1 and TRBJ2-1, with TRBD2 matching 10 bases. The CDR3 length is 14 residues. Germline V CDR1 and CDR2: MNHNS, SASEGT. The trim removed 3 bases at V and 13 bases at J, leaving 9 bases unmatched. DNA for the CDR3: TGTGCCAGCAGTGACGGACTAGAGCGGGGGGGACAGTTCTTC. This translates into CASSDGLERGGQFF.

This clone was counted a few times. The V call is TRBV6-6, the J call TRBJ2-7; 7 nucleotides align to TRBD1. Trimming at V came to 7 bases and at J to 6 bases, leaving 9 bases not matched to a gene. This CDR3 has 13 residues. Germline V lookup: CDR1 MNHNY, CDR2 SVGAGI (reference sequence). CDR3 bases: TGTGCCAGCACCACCGGGACAGATACCGAGCAGTACTTC. Protein: CASTTGTDTEQYF.

The rearrangement uses TRBV19 and TRBJ1-1, with unresolved D. V was trimmed by 3 bases and J by 7 bases, leaving 9 bases between them. Germline V gene data show CDR1 as LNHDA and CDR2 as SQIVND (reference sequence). CDR3 length equals 12 residues. The CDR3 nucleotides are TGTGCCAGTAGTATGGAGAGCCTTGAAGCTTTCTTT. It is translated as CASSMESLEAFF.

J is TRBJ2-1 and V is TRBV7-2; D possibly corresponds to TRBD2 (7 bases). The CDR3 runs to 16 residues. V gave up 3 bases and J gave up 7 bases, with 19 bases separating them. Germline CDR1 is SGHTA and CDR2 is FQGNSA. This CDR3 is CASSFVLGGLGNEQFF. The CDR3, as DNA: TGTGCCAGCAGCTTCGTTCTGGGGGGGCTTGGGAATGAGCAGTTCTTC.

The gene calls are TRBV5-1 and TRBJ2-2, with D uncertain. Germline CDR1 is SGHRS and CDR2 is YFSETQ. V was trimmed by 4 bases and J by 8 bases, leaving 15 bases between them. CDR3 length equals 14 residues. The CDR3 sequence: CASSPRPNGGELFF. The CDR3 nucleotides are TGCGCCAGCAGCCCAAGACCCAACGGGGGGGAGCTGTTTTTT.

The CDR3: CASSVGLLAGPQETQYF. CDR3 nucleotides: TGTGCCAGCAGCGTAGGTCTACTAGCGGGTCCTCAAGAGACCCAGTACTTC. The chain carries TRBV9 and TRBJ2-5; 9 bases line up with TRBD2. V trimming: 0 bases; J trimming: 2 bases; junction bases outside the gene matches: 8. CDR3 length: 17 residues. Germline loops: CDR1 SGDLS, CDR2 YYNGEE.

The chain carries TRBV5-4 and TRBJ2-1; a possible D gene is TRBD1 (6 bases). CDR1 and CDR2 from the germline V gene are SGHNT and YYREEE (reference sequence). With 3 bases removed from V and 8 bases from J, the gap between germline ends came to 21 bases. The length of the CDR3 is 16 residues. CDR3 region: CASSSTTGVEYYEQFF. The CDR3 region has the DNA TGTGCCAGCAGCTCGACGACAGGAGTTGAATATTATGAGCAGTTCTTC.

CDR3 bases: TGTGCCAGCAAACTCGGACTAGCGGGATACGAGCAGTACTTC. It yields the protein CASKLGLAGYEQYF. The V call is TRBV6-6, the J call TRBJ2-7; 12 bases align to TRBD2. The germline V gene encodes CDR1 MNHNY and CDR2 SVGAGI (reference sequence). This CDR3 contains 14 residues. Germline trimming cut 7 bases from V and 4 bases from J; bases unmatched to any gene: 5.

The chain carries TRBV6-5 and TRBJ1-1; D is uncertain. The CDR3 is made up of 13 amino acids. Looked up from germline, CDR1 is MNHEY and CDR2 is SVGAGI. V was trimmed by 5 bases and J by 4 bases, leaving 11 bases between them. CDR3 sequence (DNA): TGTGCCAGCAGTCCCCTCTTCGGCACTGAAGCTTTCTTT. This sequence encodes CASSPLFGTEAFF.

The chain employs TRBV4-2 and TRBJ1-4; 12 bases are shared with TRBD1. Germline V gives CDR1 LGHNA, CDR2 YNFKEQ. J gave up 10 bases and V 0 bases, and 3 bases lay outside the gene matches. This CDR3 has 15 amino acids. The CDR3 region has the DNA TGTGCCAGCAGCCAAGATGGGACAGGGGGCAGAAAACTGTTTTTT. This sequence encodes CASSQDGTGGRKLFF.

V is TRBV5-1 and J is TRBJ2-7; 9 bases agree with TRBD1. In germline, CDR1 is SGHRS, CDR2 YFSETQ. The CDR3 length is 15 residues. Trimming removed 3 bases from V and 3 bases from J; junction bases left unmatched: 7. The CDR3 bases are TGCGCCAGCAGCTACCGGGACAGGGAAGACTACGAGCAGTACTTC. It is translated as CASSYRDREDYEQYF.

The chain is built from TRBV6-5 and TRBJ1-2; D is possibly TRBD1 (6 bases). This CDR3 region has 14 residues. Germline CDR1 MNHEY, CDR2 SVGAGI. V lost 7 bases, J lost 7 bases, and 19 bases lay in between. CDR3 in DNA: TGTGCCAGCAAGAGGTCAATGGGGGCAGGTGGCTACACCTTC. Its protein is CASKRSMGAGGYTF.

This clone was seen just once. CDR3 sequence (DNA): TGTGCCATCAGTCATAGCGGGGGGGCTGGAGAGACCCAGTACTTC. Its protein is CAISHSGGAGETQYF. The rearrangement uses TRBV10-3 and TRBJ2-5, with 11 bases identical to TRBD2. Trimming removed 5 bases from V and 4 bases from J; junction bases left unmatched: 6. The germline V gene has CDR1 ENHRY and CDR2 SYGVKD. The length of the CDR3 is 15 residues.

The V gene is TRBV6-5, the J gene TRBJ1-1; TRBD1 agrees at 10 bases. With 4 bases clipped from V and 5 bases from J, the junction kept 4 bases outside the gene matches. CDR1 MNHEY and CDR2 SVGAGI come from the germline V gene. CDR3 length: 14 residues. CDR3 in DNA: TGTGCCAGCAGTTGGAGGACAGGGGGGACTGAAGCTTTCTTT. This gives the protein CASSWRTGGTEAFF.

The chain uses TRBV10-2 and TRBJ2-5; 10 bases align to TRBD2. The CDR3 runs 15 residues. Trimming took 10 bases from V and 5 from J; bases not matched to a gene: 13. Per the germline V gene, CDR1 is WSHSY and CDR2 is SAAADI. The CDR3, as DNA: TGCGCCACCCTACTAGCGGGGTACGCCCGGGAGACCCAGTACTTC. Its protein product is CATLLAGYARETQYF.

CDR3 nucleotides: TGTGCCAGCAGACCCGGTCGAGAGACCCAGTACTTC. This codes for CASRPGRETQYF. This chain links TRBV12-3 or TRBV12-4 with TRBJ2-5; D is unclear. This CDR3 contains 12 residues. Between the trimmed V and J ends, which lost 6 bases and 4 bases, there was a span of 9 bases.

The rearrangement joins TRBV2 to TRBJ1-1; D remains unclear. This CDR3 region has 12 residues. Germline CDR1 and CDR2: SNHLY and FYNNEI. Trimming pared 6 bases from V and 4 bases from J, leaving 9 bases between. The CDR3 region has the DNA TGTGCCAGCAGCTTCGGAGGCACTGAAGCTTTCTTT. Translated, it gives CASSFGGTEAFF.